The 31 T cell receptor beta chains presented below share a single source sample, sequenced in a study of shared clonotypes between healthy human individuals. Sequencing used immunoSEQ multiplex PCR; TCRdb keeps in-frame clones, though not all of them. There are roughly 1 million clones in the sample; around 82% occur only once, and about 0.52% lies in the top ten. Sequenced sample: memory CD4+ T cells from PBMCs. Subset specified: CD45RA-negative fraction. These receptors originate from a man aged 18 to 35 in good health. Some clones in this sample may be carry-over from other donors' samples.

This chain connects TRBV27 to TRBJ2-7; 10 positions match TRBD2. The junction had 15 bases not matched to a gene; V was cut back by 2 bases and J by 2 bases. The length of the CDR3 is 19 residues. Germline values: CDR1 MNHEY, CDR2 SMNVEV (reference sequence). CDR3 nucleotide sequence: TGTGCCAGCAGTTTACGCCCCCCCCTAGCGGGAGTAGTTGCCTACGAGCAGTACTTC. Protein product: CASSLRPPLAGVVAYEQYF.

This clone appeared once. The chain links TRBV6-5 to TRBJ2-2, with D possibly being TRBD1 (5 bases). Trimming stripped 2 bases from V and 1 base from J, with 8 bases between. From germline, CDR1 is MNHEY and CDR2 SVGAGI. CDR3 length: 15 amino acids. In nucleotides, the CDR3 is TGTGCCAGCAGTTACAGGGGATTGAACACCGGGGAGCTGTTTTTT. Its protein product is CASSYRGLNTGELFF.

The chain uses TRBV9 and TRBJ2-1; the match to TRBD2 covers 7 bases. V shed 0 bases and J 6 bases; nucleotides not matched to a gene: 9. From germline, CDR1 is SGDLS and CDR2 YYNGEE. The CDR3 is made up of 16 amino acids. The CDR3 DNA follows: TGTGCCAGCAGCGTAGGCGCGCGAGCGGGGAGCAATGAGCAGTTCTTC. This sequence encodes CASSVGARAGSNEQFF.

This clone was counted a few times. In DNA, the CDR3 is TGTGCCTGGAGTGTATTTACGGGGGTGAATCAGCCCCAGCATTTT. It encodes CAWSVFTGVNQPQHF. The rearrangement uses TRBV30 and TRBJ1-5; a possible D gene is TRBD1 (5 bases). V gave up 0 bases and J gave up 4 bases, with 13 bases separating them. CDR1 and CDR2 from the germline V gene are GTSNPN and SVGIG (reference sequence). The CDR3 contains 15 residues.

The chain carries TRBV28 and TRBJ2-7, with D unresolved. This CDR3 has 14 amino acids. Trimming pared 4 bases from V and 3 bases from J, leaving 13 bases between. CDR1 is MDHEN, CDR2 SYDVKM, per germline. In nucleotides, the CDR3 is TGTGCCAGCAGTTCTCCAGGTCTGGTCTACGAGCAGTACTTC. Protein sequence: CASSSPGLVYEQYF.

The sample holds a few counts of this clone. The V call is TRBV7-2, the J call TRBJ2-3; possible D gene TRBD2, 5 bases. Germline assignment: CDR1 SGHTA and CDR2 FQGNSA. Trimming shortened V by 6 bases and J by 4 bases, and 11 bases separated the two germline ends. This CDR3 spans 13 amino acids. CDR3 loop: CASSTRRADTQYF. The CDR3 nucleotides read TGTGCCAGCAGTACTAGGCGCGCAGATACGCAGTATTTT.

The chain has TRBV5-8 and TRBJ1-1; D gene uncertain. This CDR3 is 15 amino acids long. The V gene lost 3 bases and the J gene lost 3 bases, with 15 bases spanning the gap. Looked up from germline, CDR1 is SGHTS and CDR2 is YDEGEE. CDR3 sequence: CASSYLGRADTEAFF. CDR3 nucleotide sequence: TGTGCCAGCAGCTACCTAGGGAGGGCGGACACTGAAGCTTTCTTT.

The rearrangement uses TRBV29-1 and TRBJ2-7, with TRBD1 matching over 9 bases. The V gene's germline CDR1 is SQVTM and CDR2 ANQGSEA. J gave up 0 bases and V 1 base, and 10 bases lay outside the gene matches. The CDR3 consists of 17 residues. The CDR3 nucleotides read TGCAGCGTTGAAGTAATGGTAGGGACAGGGCTCTCCTACGAGCAGTACTTC. This translates into CSVEVMVGTGLSYEQYF.

CDR3: CASSLRRRQETQYF. CDR3 in DNA: TGTGCCAGCTCACTGCGCCGTCGCCAAGAGACCCAGTACTTC. V is TRBV18 and J is TRBJ2-5; D uncertain. This CDR3 has 14 amino acids. The V gene lost 4 bases and the J gene lost 1 base, with 10 bases spanning the gap. From germline, CDR1 is KGHSH and CDR2 LQKENI.

The rearrangement joins TRBV6-6 to TRBJ2-3; D gene unclear. The CDR3 totals 14 residues. From germline, CDR1 is MNHNY and CDR2 SVGAGI (reference sequence). V lost 7 bases and J lost 1, with 12 bases in between. CDR3 in DNA: TGTGCCAGCACCCCCGGATGGGGCACAGATACGCAGTATTTT. It encodes CASTPGWGTDTQYF.

For this clone: A read error is likely here: a far larger clone is one base away. The sample holds other DNA sequences that translate to the same CDR3. The DNA for the CDR3 is TGCGCCTGGAGTCCTAAGGGGTTGGACGAGCAGTACTTC. It encodes CAWSPKGLDEQYF. The rearrangement links TRBV30 to TRBJ2-7; a weak D match, TRBD1 (5 bases). There are 13 residues in the CDR3. The germline V gene has CDR1 GTSNPN and CDR2 SVGIG (reference sequence).

The chain uses TRBV5-6 and TRBJ1-1, with 9 positions matching TRBD1. Germline loops: CDR1 SGHDT, CDR2 YYEEEE. CDR3 size: 14 residues. With V trimmed by 2 bases and J by 3 bases, 2 bases remained unmatched. The CDR3 coding sequence is TGTGCCAGCAGCTTCGGACAGGGGTACACTGAAGCTTTCTTT. Translating it yields CASSFGQGYTEAFF.

In the case of this clone: A clone one base away is much larger, so this may be a read error. The chain recombines TRBV28 with TRBJ2-5; TRBD2 is a possible D gene (5 bases). The V gene's germline CDR1 is MDHEN and CDR2 SYDVKM. The CDR3 spans 15 residues. V shed 5 bases and J shed 9 bases, with 22 bases lying between them. Here the CDR3 reads CASSPHRPRMEAQYF. Written as DNA, the CDR3 is TGTGCCAGCAGTCCCCACCGACCACGCATGGAGGCCCAGTACTTC.

V and J are TRBV7-2 and TRBJ2-7; D possibly corresponds to TRBD2 (5 bases). This CDR3 contains 15 residues. Germline-derived CDR1 and CDR2 are SGHTA and FQGNSA. The V gene lost 1 base and the J gene lost 4 bases, with 14 bases spanning the gap. The CDR3 protein is CASSLGAGGLYEQYF. The CDR3 nucleotides are TGTGCCAGCAGCTTAGGGGCGGGCGGCTTGTACGAGCAGTACTTC. The entire variable domain, with the rest obtained from reference TRBV7-2 and TRBJ2-7, is as follows: GAGVSQSPSNKVTEKGKDVELRCDPISGHTALYWYRQSLGQGLEFLIYFQGNSAPDKSGLPSDRFSAERTGGSVSTLTIQRTQQEDSAVYLCASSLGAGGLYEQYFGPGTRLTVT.

This rearrangement joins TRBV4-2 to TRBJ2-3; 13 positions match TRBD2. This CDR3 has 22 residues. Germline V gene lookup returns CDR1 LGHNA and CDR2 YNFKEQ. V was pared by 0 bases and J by 3 bases, with 18 bases of the junction left unmatched. DNA of the CDR3: TGTGCCAGCAGCCAAGAAGCCCTAATGACTAGCGGGAGGCTCGGCACGACAGATACGCAGTATTTT. This codes for CASSQEALMTSGRLGTTDTQYF.

The gene calls are TRBV9 and TRBJ1-4; no clear D gene. The CDR3 sequence is 13 residues long. Trimming removed 5 bases at V and 3 bases at J, with 8 bases between. CDR1 and CDR2 (germline): SGDLS, YYNGEE. Written as DNA, the CDR3 is TGTGCCAGCAGTAAAGGGCCTAATGAAAAACTGTTTTTT. Its translation: CASSKGPNEKLFF.

This sequence joins TRBV28 and TRBJ1-5; D call uncertain. The CDR3 length is 14 residues. The germline gives CDR1 MDHEN, CDR2 SYDVKM. Trimming pared 2 bases from V and 3 bases from J, leaving 8 bases between. The DNA of the CDR3 is TGTGCCAGCAGTTTAATAGCGGACAATCAGCCCCAGCATTTT. Protein: CASSLIADNQPQHF.

V is TRBV6-6 and J is TRBJ2-1; tentatively, D is TRBD1 or TRBD2 (7 bases each). The CDR3 length is 14 residues. V shed 4 bases and J shed 12 bases, with 19 bases lying between them. Germline CDR1 reads MNHNY; CDR2 reads SVGAGI (reference sequence). In DNA, the CDR3 is TGTGCCAGCAGTTCCCCATCAGGGGGGGGACCGCAGTTCTTC. Residues: CASSSPSGGGPQFF.

CDR3 in amino acids: CASSPQSGVEAFF. The CDR3 DNA sequence: TGTGCCAGCAGTCCTCAATCAGGGGTTGAAGCTTTCTTT. V gene TRBV2 combines with J gene TRBJ1-1; D is perhaps TRBD1 (6 bases). CDR1 and CDR2 from the germline V gene are SNHLY and FYNNEI. The ends were cut back, 5 bases at V and 7 bases at J, with 14 bases in the middle. There are 13 residues in the CDR3.

The V gene is TRBV7-9, the J gene TRBJ2-1; no clear D gene. This CDR3 is 15 amino acids long. Germline values: CDR1 SEHNR, CDR2 FQNEAQ (reference sequence). Deletions cut 2 bases from V and 0 bases from J, with 8 bases between. The CDR3 loop is CASSLWASSYNEQFF. DNA for the CDR3: TGTGCCAGCAGCTTATGGGCGTCCTCCTACAATGAGCAGTTCTTC.

The chain carries TRBV29-1 and TRBJ1-2; no firm D call. Trimming took 3 bases from V and 5 from J, leaving 10 bases between them. There are 12 residues in the CDR3. CDR1 SQVTM and CDR2 ANQGSEA come from the germline V gene. The CDR3 region is CSVEGGGYGYTF. CDR3 bases: TGCAGCGTTGAGGGAGGCGGATATGGCTACACCTTC.

V is TRBV7-9 and J is TRBJ2-1; 8 bases line up with TRBD1. This CDR3 has 16 amino acids. Germline V CDR1 and CDR2: SEHNR, FQNEAQ (reference sequence). J was trimmed by 6 bases and V by 6 bases; bases with no gene match: 13. The CDR3 region has the DNA TGTGCCAGCAGTGGACAGGGAATCCTAGGGGTCAATGAGCAGTTCTTC. Its translation: CASSGQGILGVNEQFF.

This clone was seen at least ten times. This rearrangement joins TRBV6-1 to TRBJ2-7; D unclear. Deletions cut 0 bases from V and 1 base from J, with 19 bases between. The CDR3 consists of 18 residues. Germline V gene sequence: CDR1 MNHNS, CDR2 SASEGT. For the CDR3, the DNA is TGTGCCAGCAGTGAAGCGGGCCCATTCCTACGACTGTCCTACGAGCAGTACTTC. Its protein product is CASSEAGPFLRLSYEQYF.

The rearrangement links TRBV5-1 to TRBJ1-4; 7 positions agree with TRBD1. The CDR3 is 15 amino acids. Losses at the gene ends were 6 bases for V and 2 bases for J; bases not matched to a gene: 7. Per germline, CDR1 SGHRS and CDR2 YFSETQ. As DNA, the CDR3 is TGCGCCAGCAAACAGGGGCCCAGCACTAATGAAAAACTGTTTTTT. Protein: CASKQGPSTNEKLFF.

The V and J genes are TRBV6-6 and TRBJ1-3; D is uncertain. Germline V lookup: CDR1 MNHNY, CDR2 SVGAGI (reference sequence). The CDR3 loop spans 14 amino acids. V dropped 5 bases and J dropped 2 bases, with 10 bases sitting between them. CDR3 amino acids: CASSAEVAGNTIYF. For the CDR3, the DNA is TGTGCCAGCAGTGCCGAGGTTGCTGGAAACACCATATATTTT.

This chain joins TRBV18 and TRBJ1-1; TRBD1 agrees at 7 bases. This CDR3 is 15 amino acids long. Looked up from germline, CDR1 is KGHSH and CDR2 is LQKENI. V lost 6 bases, J lost 3 bases, and 10 bases stayed unmatched. CDR3 in DNA: TGTGCCAGCTCCCAACATCAAACAGGGGACACTGAAGCTTTCTTT. Translating it yields CASSQHQTGDTEAFF.

This chain links TRBV10-1 with TRBJ1-1; no clear D. The CDR3 contains 12 residues. Germline loops: CDR1 WNHNN, CDR2 SYGVQD (reference sequence). The V end was cut by 6 bases, the J end by 0 bases, with 5 bases between. The CDR3 here is CASSGLNTEAFF. CDR3 nucleotides: TGCGCCAGCAGCGGCCTGAACACTGAAGCTTTCTTT.

In its sample, this clone was seen a few times. The chain recombines TRBV4-1 with TRBJ2-1, with 7 bases matching TRBD1. Trimming at V came to 3 bases and at J to 12 bases, leaving 11 bases not matched to a gene. The CDR3 covers 14 residues. Germline CDR1 MGHRA, CDR2 YSYEKL. CDR3 DNA: TGCGCCAGCAGCCACCCCCCCTGGGACAGTCGGCAGTTCTTC. This codes for CASSHPPWDSRQFF.

V and J are TRBV30 and TRBJ2-7, with no clear D. V was clipped by 4 bases and J by 7 bases, with 14 bases between them. The germline CDR1 and CDR2 sequences are GTSNPN and SVGIG (reference sequence). The CDR3 sequence is 12 residues long. Here the CDR3 DNA reads TGTGCCTGGATTCTAGAAAACGGGGAGCAGTACTTC. It yields the protein CAWILENGEQYF. The full variable domain, with the rest looked up from reference TRBV30 and TRBJ2-7, is SQTIHQWPATLVQPVGSPLSLECTVEGTSNPNLYWYRQAAGRGLQLLFYSVGIGQISSEVPQNLSASRPQDRQFILSSKKLLLSDSGFYLCAWILENGEQYFGPGTRLTVT.

This clone was picked up a small number of times. The chain couples TRBV18 to TRBJ2-2; TRBD2 matches 12 bases. Germline CDR1 and CDR2: KGHSH and LQKENI. The CDR3 consists of 18 residues. V shed 1 base and J 0 bases; nucleotides not matched to a gene: 3. CDR3 nucleotides: TGTGCCAGCTCACCACGAGGACTAGCGGGGTCGAACACCGGGGAGCTGTTTTTT. This translates into CASSPRGLAGSNTGELFF.

V and J are TRBV7-3 and TRBJ2-3; a weak D match, TRBD1 (6 bases). There are 15 residues in the CDR3. Looked up from germline, CDR1 is SGHTA and CDR2 is FQGTGA. The ends were cut back, 3 bases at V and 4 bases at J, with 14 bases in the middle. In nucleotides, the CDR3 is TGTGCCAGCAGCTTGGGACCCCCAGGGGCAGATACGCAGTATTTT. It is translated as CASSLGPPGADTQYF. The complete variable domain, with remaining parts taken from reference TRBV7-3 and TRBJ2-3, reads GAGVSQTPSNKVTEKGKYVELRCDPISGHTALYWYRQSLGQGPEFLIYFQGTGAADDSGLPNDRFFAVRPEGSVSTLKIQRTERGDSAVYLCASSLGPPGADTQYFGPGTRLTVL.